A single sample gave rise to the 29 T cell receptor beta chains below, sequenced in a study of blood T cell repertoires in COVID-19. Measured with immunoSEQ multiplex PCR; TCRdb has only the in-frame clones, and not every one. The sample consists of some 14,000 clones, about 83% of them appearing once. The sample comprised peripheral blood. The receptors were gathered from a woman aged 60-70 years with acute or convalescent COVID-19.

The rearrangement links TRBV3-1 (or the pseudogene TRBV3-2) to TRBJ2-1; D perhaps matches TRBD2 (6 bases). CDR3 length: 14 residues. CDR1 is LGHDT, CDR2 YNNKEL, per germline (reference sequence). V lost 6 bases to trimming and J lost 7 bases, with 16 bases between them. This CDR3 reads CASSGGFFLNEQFF. CDR3 sequence (DNA): TGTGCCAGCAGTGGAGGGTTCTTTCTGAATGAGCAGTTCTTC.

The genes are TRBV5-4 and TRBJ2-5, with TRBD1 matching 8 bases. With 4 bases clipped from V and 4 bases from J, the junction kept 3 bases outside the gene matches. Germline V gene data show CDR1 as SGHNT and CDR2 as YYREEE (reference sequence). The CDR3 has 13 residues. Written as DNA, the CDR3 is TGTGCCAGCAGCGAAACAGGGGGAGAGACCCAGTACTTC. Translated: CASSETGGETQYF.

The chain joins TRBV10-3 to TRBJ1-4; D ambiguous. Looked up from germline, CDR1 is ENHRY and CDR2 is SYGVKD. V lost 1 base, J lost 8 bases, and 8 bases lay in between. The CDR3 spans 13 residues. The CDR3 DNA reads TGTGCCATCAGTGAGTACGGGGAAGAAAAACTGTTTTTT. Its protein product is CAISEYGEEKLFF.

This clone was picked up one time. The V call is TRBV20-1, the J call TRBJ1-3; D gene unclear. V was clipped by 0 bases and J by 8 bases, with 5 bases between them. The CDR3 has 11 amino acids. Germline V gives CDR1 DFQATT, CDR2 SNEGSKA (reference sequence). The DNA of the CDR3 is TGCAGTGCTAGAGAAGCGCACACCATATATTTT. Its protein is CSAREAHTIYF.

By share, this clone counts as medium-sized. This chain connects TRBV5-1 to TRBJ1-1; the match to TRBD1 covers 9 bases. The CDR3 is made up of 15 amino acids. CDR1 and CDR2 (germline): SGHRS, YFSETQ. V lost 1 base and J lost 2; bases outside the gene matches: 3. In nucleotides, the CDR3 is TGCGCCAGCAGCTTGCAGGGACAGGGCAACACTGAAGCTTTCTTT. Translation: CASSLQGQGNTEAFF.

This clone was observed a handful of times. This specimen includes other DNA sequences encoding the same CDR3. The gene calls are TRBV3-1 (or the pseudogene TRBV3-2) and TRBJ1-5; D call uncertain. The CDR3 contains 13 residues. V was pared by 0 bases and J by 7 bases, with 7 bases between. Germline V gene data show CDR1 as LGHDT and CDR2 as YNNKEL (reference sequence). The CDR3 DNA is TGTGCCAGCAGCCAAGATATCGGGCAGCCCCAGCATTTT. Residues: CASSQDIGQPQHF.

The chain employs TRBV28 and TRBJ2-1, with 14 bases that match TRBD2. Germline CDR1 and CDR2: MDHEN and SYDVKM. CDR3 length equals 16 residues. Unmatched junction bases numbered 7, after V lost 6 bases and J lost 6 bases. This CDR3 reads CASSRLGLAGGNEQFF. The CDR3 DNA follows: TGTGCCAGCAGCAGACTCGGACTAGCGGGAGGCAATGAGCAGTTCTTC.

The chain is built from TRBV16 and TRBJ2-7; 8 nucleotides align to TRBD1. In germline, CDR1 is KGHSY, CDR2 FQNENV. J lost 3 bases, V lost 3 bases, and 10 bases had no gene match. The length of the CDR3 is 16 residues. Written as DNA, the CDR3 is TGTGCCAGCAGCCAGTGGACAGGGCGAGCCGACTACGAGCAGTACTTC. Translating it yields CASSQWTGRADYEQYF.

V usage is TRBV19 and J usage is TRBJ2-5; possible D gene TRBD2, 5 bases. V dropped 5 bases and J dropped 7 bases, with 14 bases sitting between them. The CDR3 is 13 amino acids. The V gene's germline CDR1 is LNHDA and CDR2 SQIVND (reference sequence). CDR3 nucleotide sequence: TGTGCCAGTAGTGCTACACGGACTCGGACCCAGTACTTC. Protein sequence: CASSATRTRTQYF.

DNA for the CDR3: TGCGCCAGCAGCCCCGCGACAGGGTGGGATGGCTACACCTTC. It translates to CASSPATGWDGYTF. V is TRBV5-1 and J is TRBJ1-2; TRBD1 agrees at 7 bases. This CDR3 is 14 amino acids long. The germline CDR1 and CDR2 sequences are SGHRS and YFSETQ. J lost 6 bases, V lost 4 bases, and 9 bases had no gene match.

The chain links TRBV3-1 (or the pseudogene TRBV3-2) to TRBJ1-2, with 7 bases matching TRBD1. The V gene's germline CDR1 is LGHDT and CDR2 YNNKEL (reference sequence). J gave up 4 bases and V 2 bases, and 4 bases lay outside the gene matches. The CDR3 runs to 14 residues. CDR3 amino acids: CASSQSTGPYGYTF. The CDR3 DNA reads as TGTGCCAGCAGCCAATCGACAGGGCCCTATGGCTACACCTTC.

The gene calls are TRBV18 and TRBJ2-3; TRBD2 aligns across 8 bases. This CDR3 has 16 amino acids. Germline CDR1 KGHSH, CDR2 LQKENI. Germline trimming cut 1 base from V and 2 bases from J; bases unmatched to any gene: 5. As DNA, the CDR3 is TGTGCCAGCTCACCACAAAAGCGGGGGTACACAGATACGCAGTATTTT. It yields the protein CASSPQKRGYTDTQYF.

The rearrangement joins TRBV19 to TRBJ2-5, with TRBD2 matching 8 bases. Germline assignment: CDR1 LNHDA and CDR2 SQIVND (reference sequence). After removal of 4 bases from V and 5 bases from J, the junction contained 6 bases not matched to a gene. The CDR3 length is 14 residues. The CDR3 region is CASSTGLGGETQYF. The DNA of the CDR3 is TGTGCCAGTAGTACGGGACTAGGGGGTGAGACCCAGTACTTC.

J is TRBJ2-3 and V is TRBV27; no clear D gene. The CDR3 spans 13 residues. Germline assignment: CDR1 MNHEY and CDR2 SMNVEV (reference sequence). Trimming took 2 bases from V and 1 from J, leaving 4 bases between them. This CDR3 reads CASSLLGTDTQYF. The CDR3 region has the DNA TGTGCCAGCAGTTTACTCGGCACAGATACGCAGTATTTT.

The chain couples TRBV7-6 to TRBJ1-2; possibly TRBD1 for D (6 bases). Trimming pared 5 bases from V and 8 bases from J, leaving 18 bases between. The CDR3 spans 14 residues. Germline CDR1 and CDR2: SGHVS and FNYEAQ. CDR3 residues: CASSPLLDSGGYTF. CDR3 nucleotides: TGTGCCAGCAGCCCTTTATTGGACAGCGGAGGCTACACCTTC. The full variable domain, with the rest looked up from reference TRBV7-6 and TRBJ1-2, is GAGVSQSPRYKVTKRGQDVALRCDPISGHVSLYWYRQALGQGPEFLTYFNYEAQQDKSGLPNDRFSAERPEGSISTLTIQRTEQRDSAMYRCASSPLLDSGGYTFGSGTRLTVV.

Here the CDR3 DNA reads TGTGCTCTGCGGGAACAGCGCTACTATGGCTACACCTTC. It translates to CALREQRYYGYTF. This chain joins TRBV30 and TRBJ1-2; D remains ambiguous. The CDR3 totals 13 residues. From germline, CDR1 is GTSNPN and CDR2 SVGIG (reference sequence). The variable domain in full, with the rest retrieved from reference TRBV30 and TRBJ1-2, is SQTIHQWPATLVQPVGSPLSLECTVEGTSNPNLYWYRQAAGRGLQLLFYSVGIGQISSEVPQNLSASRPQDRQFILSSKKLLLSDSGFYLCALREQRYYGYTFGSGTRLTVV.

The gene calls are TRBV10-3 and TRBJ2-2; 13 positions agree with TRBD2. Germline V gene lookup returns CDR1 ENHRY and CDR2 SYGVKD. This CDR3 contains 17 residues. J lost 5 bases, V lost 6 bases, and 9 bases had no gene match. The CDR3: CAIRGWTSGSSTGELFF. The CDR3 nucleotides read TGTGCCATCAGGGGGTGGACTAGCGGGAGTTCGACCGGGGAGCTGTTTTTT.

The chain couples TRBV7-2 to TRBJ1-2; possibly TRBD1 for D (5 bases). Germline V CDR1 and CDR2: SGHTA, FQGNSA. V lost 7 bases, J lost 6 bases, and 21 bases lay in between. The CDR3 totals 15 residues. The CDR3 DNA reads as TGTGCCAGCAAACAGAAGGGTACAGTAGGGGATGGCTACACCTTC. This encodes CASKQKGTVGDGYTF.

The chain joins TRBV5-1 to TRBJ1-1; 9 positions agree with TRBD1. V lost 3 bases, J lost 5 bases, and 2 bases stayed unmatched. CDR3 length: 13 residues. The V gene's germline CDR1 is SGHRS and CDR2 YFSETQ. Here the CDR3 DNA reads TGCGCCAGCAGCTCCGGGACAGGGACTGAAGCTTTCTTT. Protein product: CASSSGTGTEAFF.

The chain combines TRBV28 with TRBJ2-7, with D possibly matching TRBD2 (6 bases). This CDR3 has 12 amino acids. Trimming removed 5 bases from V and 3 bases from J, with 8 bases in between. Germline assignment: CDR1 MDHEN and CDR2 SYDVKM. The CDR3 region is CASSPGSYEQYF. Written as DNA, the CDR3 is TGTGCCAGCAGTCCCGGGAGCTACGAGCAGTACTTC.

This clone has more than one count but fewer than ten. V usage is TRBV18 and J usage is TRBJ2-5, with a weak D call TRBD1 (5 bases). This CDR3 contains 16 residues. V was shortened by 1 base and J by 8 bases, with 20 bases between the two germline ends. Germline V gene lookup returns CDR1 KGHSH and CDR2 LQKENI. CDR3 amino acids: CASSPQGPASRSTQYF. Written as DNA, the CDR3 is TGTGCCAGCTCACCACAGGGGCCCGCTAGTAGGTCTACCCAGTACTTC.

This chain joins TRBV7-9 and TRBJ1-1, with D tentatively TRBD1 (5 bases). This CDR3 is 14 amino acids long. CDR1 and CDR2 from the germline V gene are SEHNR and FQNEAQ (reference sequence). V was trimmed by 5 bases and J by 1 base, leaving 11 bases between them. This CDR3 reads CASSPGRGNTEAFF. The CDR3 nucleotides read TGTGCCAGCAGCCCCGGGAGGGGGAACACTGAAGCTTTCTTT.

This clone was seen only once. The V gene is TRBV11-2, the J gene TRBJ2-7; TRBD2 is a possible D gene (5 bases). Germline V lookup: CDR1 SGHAT, CDR2 FQNNGV. Trimming took off 2 bases at V and 3 bases at J, with 14 bases between the two ends. This CDR3 comprises 15 residues. CDR3 sequence: CASSLSEGGYYEQYF. CDR3 DNA sequence: TGTGCCAGCAGCTTATCAGAGGGCGGATACTACGAGCAGTACTTC.

The chain combines TRBV5-1 with TRBJ1-2; a possible D gene is TRBD1 (6 bases). Germline CDR1 reads SGHRS; CDR2 reads YFSETQ. Trimming removed 3 bases at V and 0 bases at J, with 12 bases between. The CDR3 sequence is 15 residues long. This CDR3 reads CASSYSGQTNYGYTF. Here the CDR3 DNA reads TGCGCCAGCAGCTACTCGGGACAAACTAACTATGGCTACACCTTC.

The rearrangement links TRBV5-1 to TRBJ2-1; D perhaps matches TRBD1 (6 bases). Germline lookup yields CDR1 SGHRS and CDR2 YFSETQ. The CDR3 runs to 13 residues. Trimming removed 7 bases from V and 3 bases from J, with 11 bases in between. CDR3 protein: CASGRGIYNEQFF. In nucleotides, the CDR3 is TGCGCCAGCGGCAGGGGCATCTACAATGAGCAGTTCTTC.

This chain connects TRBV3-1 (or the pseudogene TRBV3-2) to TRBJ2-7; D is perhaps TRBD2 (5 bases). CDR3 length: 16 residues. Germline CDR1 LGHDT, CDR2 YNNKEL (reference sequence). Trimming took off 0 bases at V and 5 bases at J, with 17 bases between the two ends. The CDR3, as DNA: TGTGCCAGCAGCCAAGATCTGGCTGGCGGGCCCAACGAGCAGTACTTC. Encoded protein: CASSQDLAGGPNEQYF.

J is TRBJ2-1 and V is TRBV5-1, with a weak D call TRBD2 (6 bases). Germline V gene sequence: CDR1 SGHRS, CDR2 YFSETQ. The CDR3 runs 15 residues. V was cut by 0 bases and J by 10 bases, with 17 bases left in between. The CDR3 DNA sequence: TGCGCCAGCAGCTTGGGACTAGTAAGTGGTGCGGAGCAGTTCTTC. Translating gives CASSLGLVSGAEQFF.

The J gene is TRBJ1-4, the V gene TRBV19; D might be TRBD1 (6 bases). The CDR3 has 19 residues. From germline, CDR1 is LNHDA and CDR2 SQIVND (reference sequence). Trimming cost V 6 bases and J 0 bases, with 23 bases left between them. The CDR3 sequence: CASSKGILGQLATNEKLFF. CDR3 nucleotides: TGTGCCAGTAGCAAGGGGATTCTTGGACAGCTTGCAACTAATGAAAAACTGTTTTTT.

The gene calls are TRBV5-6 and TRBJ2-5; 7 bases agree with TRBD1. The germline CDR1 and CDR2 sequences are SGHDT and YYEEEE. V gave up 1 base and J gave up 5 bases; unmatched junction bases: 11. The CDR3 totals 16 residues. The CDR3 loop is CASSLLRNRGWETQYF. Written as DNA, the CDR3 is TGTGCCAGCAGCTTGCTGCGAAACAGGGGATGGGAGACCCAGTACTTC. The variable domain in full, completed from reference TRBV5-6 and TRBJ2-5, reads DAGVTQSPTHLIKTRGQQVTLRCSPKSGHDTVSWYQQALGQGPQFIFQYYEEEERQRGNFPDRFSGHQFPNYSSELNVNALLLGDSALYLCASSLLRNRGWETQYFGPGTRLLVL.